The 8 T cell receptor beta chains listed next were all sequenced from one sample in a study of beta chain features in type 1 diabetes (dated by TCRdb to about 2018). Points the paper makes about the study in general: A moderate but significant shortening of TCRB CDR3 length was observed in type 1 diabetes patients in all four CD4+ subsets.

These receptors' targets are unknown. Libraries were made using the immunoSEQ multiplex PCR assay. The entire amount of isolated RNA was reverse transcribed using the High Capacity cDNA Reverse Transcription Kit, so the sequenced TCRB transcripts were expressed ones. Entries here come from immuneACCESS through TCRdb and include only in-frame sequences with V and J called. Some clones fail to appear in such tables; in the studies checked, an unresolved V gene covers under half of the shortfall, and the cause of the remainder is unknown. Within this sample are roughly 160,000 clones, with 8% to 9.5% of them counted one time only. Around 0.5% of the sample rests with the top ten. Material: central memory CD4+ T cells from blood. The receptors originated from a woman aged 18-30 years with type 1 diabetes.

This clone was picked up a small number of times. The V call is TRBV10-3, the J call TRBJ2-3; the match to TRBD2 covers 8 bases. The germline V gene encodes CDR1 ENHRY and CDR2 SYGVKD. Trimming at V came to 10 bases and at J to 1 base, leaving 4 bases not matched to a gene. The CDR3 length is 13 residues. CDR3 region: CATETSGTDTQYF. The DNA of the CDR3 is TGTGCCACCGAGACTAGCGGCACAGATACGCAGTATTTT.

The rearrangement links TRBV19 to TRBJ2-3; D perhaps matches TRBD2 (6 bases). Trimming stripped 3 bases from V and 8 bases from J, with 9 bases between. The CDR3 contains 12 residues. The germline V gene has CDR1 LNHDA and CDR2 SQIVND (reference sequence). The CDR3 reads CASSISGGTQYF. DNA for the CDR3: TGTGCCAGTAGTATCTCCGGGGGTACGCAGTATTTT.

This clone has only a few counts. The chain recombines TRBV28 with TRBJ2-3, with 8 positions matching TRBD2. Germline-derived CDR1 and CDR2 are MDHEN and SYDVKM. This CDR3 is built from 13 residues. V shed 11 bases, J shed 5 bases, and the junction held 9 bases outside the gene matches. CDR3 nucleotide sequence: TGTGCCGTCGAGCGGGGGATGAGAGATACGCAGTATTTT. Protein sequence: CAVERGMRDTQYF.

CDR3 amino acids: CASSQEIGAAYGYTF. In DNA, the CDR3 is TGCGCCAGCAGCCAAGAAATTGGGGCGGCATATGGCTACACCTTC. The chain links TRBV4-3 to TRBJ1-2; tentative D call: TRBD1 (5 bases). The germline gives CDR1 LGHNA, CDR2 YSLEER. Between the trimmed V and J ends, which lost 0 bases and 5 bases, there was a span of 13 bases. CDR3 length: 15 amino acids.

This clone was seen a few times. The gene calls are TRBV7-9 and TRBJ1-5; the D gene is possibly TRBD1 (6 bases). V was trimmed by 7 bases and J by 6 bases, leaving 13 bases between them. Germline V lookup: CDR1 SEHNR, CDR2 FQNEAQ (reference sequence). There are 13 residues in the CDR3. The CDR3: CASTGEGGQPQHF. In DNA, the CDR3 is TGTGCCAGCACAGGGGAGGGAGGTCAGCCCCAGCATTTT.

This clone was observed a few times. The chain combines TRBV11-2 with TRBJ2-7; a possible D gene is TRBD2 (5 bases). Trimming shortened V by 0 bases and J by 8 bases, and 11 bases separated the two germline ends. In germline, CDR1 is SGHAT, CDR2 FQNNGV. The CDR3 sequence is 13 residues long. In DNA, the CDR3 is TGTGCCAGCAGCTTAGAGGCGGCTAGCAAGCAGTACTTC. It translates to CASSLEAASKQYF.

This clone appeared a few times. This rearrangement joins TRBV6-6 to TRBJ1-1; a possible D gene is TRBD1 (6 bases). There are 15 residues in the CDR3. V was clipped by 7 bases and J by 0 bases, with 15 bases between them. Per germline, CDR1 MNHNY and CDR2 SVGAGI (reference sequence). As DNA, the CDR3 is TGTGCCAGCATACAAGGGGGTCCGGTGAACACTGAAGCTTTCTTT. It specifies CASIQGGPVNTEAFF.

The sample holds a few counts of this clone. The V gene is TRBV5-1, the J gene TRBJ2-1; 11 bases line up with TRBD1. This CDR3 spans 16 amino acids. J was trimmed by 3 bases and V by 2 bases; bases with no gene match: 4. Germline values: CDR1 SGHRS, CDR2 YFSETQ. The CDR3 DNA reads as TGCGCCAGCAGCTTAGGACAGGGGGCAGGCTACAATGAGCAGTTCTTC. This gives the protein CASSLGQGAGYNEQFF. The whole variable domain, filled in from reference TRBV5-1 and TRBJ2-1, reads KAGVTQTPRYLIKTRGQQVTLSCSPISGHRSVSWYQQTPGQGLQFLFEYFSETQRNKGNFPGRFSGRQFSNSRSEMNVSTLELGDSALYLCASSLGQGAGYNEQFFGPGTRLTVL.